This TCR beta chain was profiled in a study of shared clonotypes between healthy human individuals. Comment on this clone: Its target is not known.

Data came from immunoSEQ multiplex PCR; TCRdb stores just in-frame clones and leaves some out. The sample lists some 580,000 clones; 95% to 98% were seen once. The study's findings and limits: Incompleteness in sorted-subset sequencing, despite large depth, was shown by rarefaction. Genetic and exposure-history diversity was limited by the few donors.

Positively selected for CCR7, the CD45RO-negative cells used as naive CD8 cells excluded terminally differentiated effector memory CD45RA+ cells. The sample consisted of naive CD8+ T cells sorted from blood. The origin of this receptor is a man aged 25 to 40 in good health.

The CDR3 nucleotides are TGTGCCAGCAGCCCCGGCCCCCTTTCCTACGAGCAGTACTTC. The encoded protein is CASSPGPLSYEQYF. The rearrangement links TRBV6-5 to TRBJ2-7; D is ambiguous. Germline lookup yields CDR1 MNHEY and CDR2 SVGAGI. Trimming removed 6 bases from V and 1 base from J, with 13 bases in between. This CDR3 has 14 residues.